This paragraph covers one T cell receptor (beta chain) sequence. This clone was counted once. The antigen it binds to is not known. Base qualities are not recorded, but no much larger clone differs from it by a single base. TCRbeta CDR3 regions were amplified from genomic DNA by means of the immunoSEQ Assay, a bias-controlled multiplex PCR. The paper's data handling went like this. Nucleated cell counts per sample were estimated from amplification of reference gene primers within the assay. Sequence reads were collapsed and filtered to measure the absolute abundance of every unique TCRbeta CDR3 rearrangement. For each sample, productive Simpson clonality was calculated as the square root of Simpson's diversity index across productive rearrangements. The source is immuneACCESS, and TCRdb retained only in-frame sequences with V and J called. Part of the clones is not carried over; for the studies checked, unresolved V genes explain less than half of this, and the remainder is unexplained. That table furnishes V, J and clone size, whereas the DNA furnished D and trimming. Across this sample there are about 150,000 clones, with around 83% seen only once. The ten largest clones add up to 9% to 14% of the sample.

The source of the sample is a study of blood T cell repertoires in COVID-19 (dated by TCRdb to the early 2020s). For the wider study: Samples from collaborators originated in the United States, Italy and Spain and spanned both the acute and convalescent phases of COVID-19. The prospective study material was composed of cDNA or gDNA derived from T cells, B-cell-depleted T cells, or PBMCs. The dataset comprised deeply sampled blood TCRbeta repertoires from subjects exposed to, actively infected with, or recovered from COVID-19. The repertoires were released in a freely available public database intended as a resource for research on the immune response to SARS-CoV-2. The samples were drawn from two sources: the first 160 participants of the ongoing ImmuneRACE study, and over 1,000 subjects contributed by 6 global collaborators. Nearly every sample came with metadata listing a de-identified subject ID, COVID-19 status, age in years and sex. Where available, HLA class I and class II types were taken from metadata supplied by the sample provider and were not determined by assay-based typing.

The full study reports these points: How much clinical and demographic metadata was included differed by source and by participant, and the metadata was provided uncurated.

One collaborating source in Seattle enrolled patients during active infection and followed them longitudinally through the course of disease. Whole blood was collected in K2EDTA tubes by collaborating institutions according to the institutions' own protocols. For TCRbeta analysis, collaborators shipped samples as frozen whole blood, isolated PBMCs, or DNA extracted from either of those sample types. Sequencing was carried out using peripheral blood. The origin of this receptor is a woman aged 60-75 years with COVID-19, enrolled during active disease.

CDR3 sequence: CASLPGGSGANVLTF. The nucleotide sequence is TGTGCCAGCCTCCCGGGGGGATCTGGGGCCAACGTCCTGACTTTC. Rearrangement joined TRBV6-5 to TRBJ2-6, with TRBD2 matching 7 junction bases. Germline trimming: 8 bases from V, 1 base from J; junction bases outside gene matches: 5. The CDR3 has 15 amino acids, counting the end cysteine and phenylalanine. Solely the CDR3 DNA is kept, with 45 bases framed from the first base. As encoded in the germline V gene, CDR1 is MNHEY while CDR2 is SVGAGI.